This T cell receptor (beta chain) was captured in a study of cytomegalovirus exposure and HLA in healthy donors. Study findings and constraints: What a later analysis reportedly showed was that an Asian-associated ancestry cluster had fewer N-insertions than the 666-donor mean.

Vbeta (60) and Jbeta (13) primers were used in the PCR. Here immunoSEQ multiplex PCR was the method, and the copy in TCRdb shows in-frame clones only, minus some. This repertoire shows 150,000 to 200,000 clones, about 80% found once; its top ten account for about 2.4%. Details on this clone: The target antigen is unknown.

V lost 7 bases to trimming and J lost 4 bases, with 10 bases between them. The CDR3 totals 13 residues. The germline V gene encodes CDR1 SNHLY and CDR2 FYNNEI. Sequencing was carried out using PBMCs. The chain joins TRBV2 to TRBJ2-2; possible D gene TRBD1, 6 bases. The receptor comes from a woman aged 50 to 65 in good health and CMV-seropositive. CDR3 loop: CASNRDITGELFF. For the CDR3, the DNA is TGTGCCAGCAACCGGGACATCACCGGGGAGCTGTTTTTT. Full variable domain (missing parts from reference TRBV2 and TRBJ2-2): EPEVTQTPSHQVTQMGQEVILRCVPISNHLYFYWYRQILGQKVEFLVSFYNNEISEKSEIFDDQFSVERPDGSNFTLKIRSTKLEDSAMYFCASNRDITGELFFGEGSRLTVL.